This TCR beta chain was found in a study of shared clonotypes between healthy human individuals. Across the study: Three plates were used per donor for CD4 naive, three for CD4 memory, two for CD8 naive and one for CD8 memory. Study outcomes and limitations: Although depth was large, rarefaction showed that sequencing of the sorted subsets was incomplete. The four-donor shared clonotypes exceeded non-shared clonotypes in generation probability, with non-shared ones scoring lower. Estimated richness was generally greater in naive than memory subsets.

Assay: immunoSEQ multiplex PCR; the TCRdb copy retains only in-frame clones and omits some. Of 2 million to 2.5 million clones listed, under 97% are singletons. A note on this clone: Its antigen is unknown.

The CDR3 is 13 amino acids. The germline CDR1 and CDR2 sequences are MNHNS and SASEGT. V was trimmed by 8 bases and J by 9 bases, leaving 17 bases between them. The receptor comes from a man in his late teens or twenties in good health. This chain uses TRBV6-1 with TRBJ2-1; D call uncertain. The sample comprised naive CD4+ T cells sorted from blood. This sample's subset: CD45RA+ positively selected. CDR3 bases: TGTGCCAGCGACGAGATATTAAGTCCTGAGCAGTTCTTC. Protein: CASDEILSPEQFF.